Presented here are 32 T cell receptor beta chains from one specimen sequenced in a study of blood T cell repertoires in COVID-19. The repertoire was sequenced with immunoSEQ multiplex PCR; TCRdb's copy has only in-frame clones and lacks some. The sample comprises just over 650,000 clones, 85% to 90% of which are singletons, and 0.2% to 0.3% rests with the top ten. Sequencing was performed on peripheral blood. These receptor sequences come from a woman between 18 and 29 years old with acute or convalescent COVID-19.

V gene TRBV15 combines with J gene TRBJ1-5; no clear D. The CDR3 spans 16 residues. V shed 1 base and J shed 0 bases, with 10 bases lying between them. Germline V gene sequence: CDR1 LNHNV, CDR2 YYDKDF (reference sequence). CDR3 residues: CATSRVKGDSNQPQHF. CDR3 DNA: TGTGCCACCAGCAGAGTAAAGGGAGATAGCAATCAGCCCCAGCATTTT.

CDR3 in DNA: TGTGCCAGCAGCTTAGGCAGGTACGAGCAGTACTTC. This codes for CASSLGRYEQYF. The chain has TRBV7-2 and TRBJ2-7, with D unresolved. Trimming took 1 base from V and 4 from J, leaving 5 bases between them. From germline, CDR1 is SGHTA and CDR2 FQGNSA. This CDR3 is built from 12 residues.

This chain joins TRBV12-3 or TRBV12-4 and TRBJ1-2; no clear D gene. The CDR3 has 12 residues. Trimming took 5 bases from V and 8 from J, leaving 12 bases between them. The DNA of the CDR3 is TGTGCCAGCAGTCTACTCGCGGGCGGCTACACCTTC. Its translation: CASSLLAGGYTF.

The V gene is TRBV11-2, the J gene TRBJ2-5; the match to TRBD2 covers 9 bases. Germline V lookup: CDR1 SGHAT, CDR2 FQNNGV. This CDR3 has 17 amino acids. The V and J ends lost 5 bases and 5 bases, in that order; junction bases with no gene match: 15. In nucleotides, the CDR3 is TGTGCCAGCAGCCTTCGGTCGACTAGCGGCGGCCGGGAGACCCAGTACTTC. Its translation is CASSLRSTSGGRETQYF.

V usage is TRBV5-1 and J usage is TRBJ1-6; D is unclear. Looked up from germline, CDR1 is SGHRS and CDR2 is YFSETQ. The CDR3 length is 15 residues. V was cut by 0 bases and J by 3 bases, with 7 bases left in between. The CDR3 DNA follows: TGCGCCAGCAGCTTGGGGCAGATCTATAATTCACCCCTCCACTTT. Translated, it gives CASSLGQIYNSPLHF.

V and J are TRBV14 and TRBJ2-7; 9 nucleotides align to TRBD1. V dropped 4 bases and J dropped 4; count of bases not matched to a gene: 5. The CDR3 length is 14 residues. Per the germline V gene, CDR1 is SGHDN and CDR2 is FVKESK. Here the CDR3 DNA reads TGTGCCAGCAGCCTCGGGACAGGGCCTTACGAGCAGTACTTC. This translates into CASSLGTGPYEQYF. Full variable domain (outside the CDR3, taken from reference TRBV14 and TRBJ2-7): EAGVTQFPSHSVIEKGQTVTLRCDPISGHDNLYWYRRVMGKEIKFLLHFVKESKQDESGMPNNRFLAERTGGTYSTLKVQPAELEDSGVYFCASSLGTGPYEQYFGPGTRLTVT.

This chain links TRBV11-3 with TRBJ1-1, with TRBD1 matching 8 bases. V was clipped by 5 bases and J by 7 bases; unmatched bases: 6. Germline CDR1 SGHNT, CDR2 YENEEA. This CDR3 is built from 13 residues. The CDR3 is CASSPGTGREAFF. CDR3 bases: TGTGCCAGCAGCCCGGGGACAGGACGTGAAGCTTTCTTT.

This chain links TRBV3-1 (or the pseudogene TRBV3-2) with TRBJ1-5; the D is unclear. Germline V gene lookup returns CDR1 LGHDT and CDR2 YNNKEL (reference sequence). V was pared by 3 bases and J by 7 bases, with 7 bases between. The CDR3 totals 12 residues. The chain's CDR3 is CASSHGGQPQHF. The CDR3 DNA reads TGTGCCAGCAGCCATGGTGGCCAGCCCCAGCATTTT.

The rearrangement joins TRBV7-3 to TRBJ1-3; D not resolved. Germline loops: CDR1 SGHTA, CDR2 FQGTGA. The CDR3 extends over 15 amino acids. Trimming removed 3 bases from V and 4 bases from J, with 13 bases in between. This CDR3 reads CASSLSPPPGNTIYF. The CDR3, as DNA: TGTGCCAGCAGCTTGAGTCCTCCCCCGGGAAACACCATATATTTT.

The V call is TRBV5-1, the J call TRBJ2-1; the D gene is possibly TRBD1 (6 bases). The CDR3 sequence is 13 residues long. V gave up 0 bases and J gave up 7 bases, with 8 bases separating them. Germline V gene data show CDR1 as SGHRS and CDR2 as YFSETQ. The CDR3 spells CASSLDRANEQFF. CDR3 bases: TGCGCCAGCAGCTTGGACAGGGCTAATGAGCAGTTCTTC.

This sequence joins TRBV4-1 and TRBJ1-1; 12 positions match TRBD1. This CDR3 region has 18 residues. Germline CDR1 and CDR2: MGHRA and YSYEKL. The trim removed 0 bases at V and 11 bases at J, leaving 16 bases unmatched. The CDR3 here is CASSQDSPGQGASKWAFF. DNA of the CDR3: TGCGCCAGCAGCCAAGATAGTCCGGGACAGGGGGCTAGCAAGTGGGCTTTCTTT.

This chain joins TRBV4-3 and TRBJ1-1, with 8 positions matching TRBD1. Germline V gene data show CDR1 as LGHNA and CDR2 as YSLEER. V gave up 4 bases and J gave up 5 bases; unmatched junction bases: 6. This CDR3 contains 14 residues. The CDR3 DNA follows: TGCGCCAGCAGCCGCCAGGGGGCAGGAACTGAAGCTTTCTTT. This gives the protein CASSRQGAGTEAFF.

The CDR3 sequence: CASSRQPNQPQHF. CDR3 DNA: TGTGCCAGCTCGAGACAGCCCAATCAGCCCCAGCATTTT. V and J are TRBV6-4 and TRBJ1-5; possible D gene TRBD1, 5 bases. The germline V and J ends were trimmed by 8 bases and 3 bases, with 11 bases remaining between them. The germline V gene encodes CDR1 MRHNA and CDR2 SNTAGT. The CDR3 length is 13 residues.

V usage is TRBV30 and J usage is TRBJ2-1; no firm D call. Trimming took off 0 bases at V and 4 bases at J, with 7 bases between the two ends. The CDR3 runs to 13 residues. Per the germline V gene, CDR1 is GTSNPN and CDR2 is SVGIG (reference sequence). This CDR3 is CAWSVAAYNEQFF. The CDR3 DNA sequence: TGTGCCTGGAGTGTCGCAGCGTACAATGAGCAGTTCTTC.

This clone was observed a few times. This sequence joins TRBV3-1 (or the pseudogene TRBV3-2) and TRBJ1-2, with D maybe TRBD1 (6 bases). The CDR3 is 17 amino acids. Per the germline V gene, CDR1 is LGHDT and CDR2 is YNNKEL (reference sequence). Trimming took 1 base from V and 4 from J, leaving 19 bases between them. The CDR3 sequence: CASSQVLVSGVSYGYTF. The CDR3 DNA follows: TGTGCCAGCAGCCAAGTGCTTGTGTCAGGGGTATCCTATGGCTACACCTTC.

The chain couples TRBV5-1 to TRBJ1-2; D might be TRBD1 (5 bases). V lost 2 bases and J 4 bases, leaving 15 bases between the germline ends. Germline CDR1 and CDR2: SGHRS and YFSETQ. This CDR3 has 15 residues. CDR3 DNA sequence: TGCGCCAGCAGCTTCTCTCCCGGGGGGAGCTATGGCTACACCTTC. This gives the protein CASSFSPGGSYGYTF.

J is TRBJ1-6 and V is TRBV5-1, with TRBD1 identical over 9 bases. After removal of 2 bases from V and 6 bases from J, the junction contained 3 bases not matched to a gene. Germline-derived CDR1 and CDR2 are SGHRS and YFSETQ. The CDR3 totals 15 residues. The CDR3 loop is CASSLQGASNSPLHF. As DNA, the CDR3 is TGCGCCAGCAGCTTACAGGGGGCTAGTAATTCACCCCTCCACTTT.

The CDR3 reads CASSVGLAMNTGELFF. DNA of the CDR3: TGTGCCAGCAGCGTAGGACTAGCGATGAACACCGGGGAGCTGTTTTTT. This chain links TRBV9 with TRBJ2-2; 8 nucleotides match TRBD2. J was trimmed by 1 base and V by 0 bases; bases with no gene match: 2. Germline V gene lookup returns CDR1 SGDLS and CDR2 YYNGEE. The CDR3 is 16 amino acids.

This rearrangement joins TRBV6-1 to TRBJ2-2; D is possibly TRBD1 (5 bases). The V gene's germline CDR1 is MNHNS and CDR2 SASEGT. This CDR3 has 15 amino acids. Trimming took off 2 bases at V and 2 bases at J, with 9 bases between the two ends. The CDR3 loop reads CASSEYRRNTGELFF. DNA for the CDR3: TGTGCCAGCAGTGAATACAGGAGAAACACCGGGGAGCTGTTTTTT.

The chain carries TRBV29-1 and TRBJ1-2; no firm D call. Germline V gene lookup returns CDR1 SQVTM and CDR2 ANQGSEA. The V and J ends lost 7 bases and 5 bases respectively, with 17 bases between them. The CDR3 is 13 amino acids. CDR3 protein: CSATPWSEYGYTF. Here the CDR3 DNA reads TGCAGCGCCACCCCTTGGAGCGAATATGGCTACACCTTC.

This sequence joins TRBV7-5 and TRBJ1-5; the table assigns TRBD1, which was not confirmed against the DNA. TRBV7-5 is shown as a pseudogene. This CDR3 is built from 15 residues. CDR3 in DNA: TGTGCCAGAAGCTCCCTTACAGGGAATTATCAGCCCCAGCATTTT. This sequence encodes CARSSLTGNYQPQHF.

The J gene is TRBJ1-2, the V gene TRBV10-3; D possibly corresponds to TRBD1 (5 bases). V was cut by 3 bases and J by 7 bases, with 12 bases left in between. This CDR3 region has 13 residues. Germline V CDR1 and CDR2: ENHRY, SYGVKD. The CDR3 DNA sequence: TGTGCCATCAGTGATGGGGCAGGGATTGGCTACACCTTC. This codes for CAISDGAGIGYTF.

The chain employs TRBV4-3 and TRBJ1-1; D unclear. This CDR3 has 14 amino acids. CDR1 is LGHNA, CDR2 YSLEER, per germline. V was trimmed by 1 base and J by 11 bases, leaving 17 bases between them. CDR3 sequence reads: CASSQGKHWLEAFF. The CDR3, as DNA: TGCGCCAGCAGCCAAGGAAAACACTGGCTGGAGGCTTTCTTT.

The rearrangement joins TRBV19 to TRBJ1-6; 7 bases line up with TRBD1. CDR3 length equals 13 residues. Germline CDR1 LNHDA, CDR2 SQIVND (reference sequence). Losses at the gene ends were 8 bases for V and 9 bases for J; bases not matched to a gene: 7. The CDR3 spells CASCRDSVSPLHF. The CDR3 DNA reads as TGTGCCAGTTGCCGGGACAGTGTTTCACCCCTCCACTTT. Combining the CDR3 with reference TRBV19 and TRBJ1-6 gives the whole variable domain DGGITQSPKYLFRKEGQNVTLSCEQNLNHDAMYWYRQDPGQGLRLIYYSQIVNDFQKGDIAEGYSVSREKKESFPLTVTSAQKNPTAFYLCASCRDSVSPLHFGNGTRLTVT.

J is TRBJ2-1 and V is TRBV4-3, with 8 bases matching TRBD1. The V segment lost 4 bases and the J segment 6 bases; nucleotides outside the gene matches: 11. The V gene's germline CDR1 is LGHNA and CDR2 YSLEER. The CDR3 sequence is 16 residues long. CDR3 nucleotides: TGCGCCAGCAGCCGCTTCCAAGGGCAGGGGGCCAATGAGCAGTTCTTC. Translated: CASSRFQGQGANEQFF.

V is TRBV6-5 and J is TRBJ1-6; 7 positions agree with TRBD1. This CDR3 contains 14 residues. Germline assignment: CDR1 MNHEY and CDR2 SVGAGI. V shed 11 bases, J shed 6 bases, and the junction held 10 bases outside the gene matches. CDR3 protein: CAGKRDSSNSPLHF. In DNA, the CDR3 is TGTGCCGGCAAACGGGACAGTTCTAATTCACCCCTCCACTTT.

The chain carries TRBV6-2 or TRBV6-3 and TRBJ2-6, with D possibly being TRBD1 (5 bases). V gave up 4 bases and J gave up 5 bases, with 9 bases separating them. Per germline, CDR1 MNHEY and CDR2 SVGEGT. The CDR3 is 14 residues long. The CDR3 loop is CASSSQARANVLTF. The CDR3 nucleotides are TGTGCCAGCAGTTCACAGGCCCGGGCCAACGTCCTGACTTTC.

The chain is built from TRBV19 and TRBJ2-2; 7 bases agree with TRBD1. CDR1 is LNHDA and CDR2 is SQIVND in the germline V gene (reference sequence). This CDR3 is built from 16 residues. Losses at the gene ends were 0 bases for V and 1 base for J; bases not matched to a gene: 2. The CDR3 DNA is TGTGCCAGTAGTATAGAGGGACAGAAGAACACCGGGGAGCTGTTTTTT. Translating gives CASSIEGQKNTGELFF.

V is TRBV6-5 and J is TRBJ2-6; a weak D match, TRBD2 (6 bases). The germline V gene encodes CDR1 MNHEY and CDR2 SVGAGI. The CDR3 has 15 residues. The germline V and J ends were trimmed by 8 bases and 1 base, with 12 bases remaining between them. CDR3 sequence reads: CASEGLLSGANVLTF. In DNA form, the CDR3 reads TGTGCCAGCGAGGGACTTTTGTCTGGGGCCAACGTCCTGACTTTC.

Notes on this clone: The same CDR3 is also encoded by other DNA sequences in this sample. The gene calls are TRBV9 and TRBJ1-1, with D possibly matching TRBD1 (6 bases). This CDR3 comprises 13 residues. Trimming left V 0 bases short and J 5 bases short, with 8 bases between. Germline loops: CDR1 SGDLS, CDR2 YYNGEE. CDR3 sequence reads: CASSVVTGTEAFF. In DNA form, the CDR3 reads TGTGCCAGCAGCGTAGTTACAGGGACTGAAGCTTTCTTT.

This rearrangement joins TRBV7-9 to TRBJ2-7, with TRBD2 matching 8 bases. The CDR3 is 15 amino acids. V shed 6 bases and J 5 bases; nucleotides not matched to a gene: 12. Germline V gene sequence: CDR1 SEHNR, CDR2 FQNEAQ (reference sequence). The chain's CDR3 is CASSSTSERRNEQYF. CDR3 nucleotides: TGTGCCAGCAGTTCGACTAGCGAGAGACGGAACGAGCAGTACTTC.

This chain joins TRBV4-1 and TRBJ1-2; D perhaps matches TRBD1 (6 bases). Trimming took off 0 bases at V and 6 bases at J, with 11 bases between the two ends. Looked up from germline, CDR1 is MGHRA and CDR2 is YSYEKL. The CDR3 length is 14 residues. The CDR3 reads CASSQDRGGNGYTF. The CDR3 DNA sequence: TGCGCCAGCAGCCAAGATCGAGGGGGTAATGGCTACACCTTC.